The next 14 T cell receptor beta chains were all read from a single sample in a study of blood T cell repertoires in COVID-19. The data were produced by immunoSEQ multiplex PCR, yet TCRdb's version contains in-frame clones alone and is incomplete. The table has about 73,000 clones, more than 70% seen once; the top ten hold over 4.5%. Input material: peripheral blood. These receptors were collected from a man aged 45-60 years with active COVID-19.

The rearrangement joins TRBV3-1 (or the pseudogene TRBV3-2) to TRBJ2-1, with 8 bases aligning to TRBD2. This CDR3 comprises 14 residues. Germline V CDR1 and CDR2: LGHDT, YNNKEL (reference sequence). The J segment lost 6 bases and the V segment lost 1 base, leaving 2 bases of the junction unmatched. CDR3 in DNA: TGTGCCAGCAGCCAAGCGGGAGGGGGCAATGAGCAGTTCTTC. It yields the protein CASSQAGGGNEQFF.

This clone was seen a few times. The limits of the CDR3 on the DNA are not certain, so only TCRdb's listed CDR3 is given. The chain combines TRBV7-9 with TRBJ2-7; the table calls TRBD1, which could not be checked here. CDR1 is SEHNR, CDR2 FQNEAQ, per germline (reference sequence). With termini counted, the CDR3 has 13 amino acids. The CDR3 spells CASSYVGQGSFPF.

J is TRBJ2-3 and V is TRBV11-3; 9 nucleotides match TRBD1. The J segment lost 1 base and the V segment lost 4 bases, leaving 6 bases of the junction unmatched. Germline V gives CDR1 SGHNT, CDR2 YENEEA. The CDR3 is made up of 16 amino acids. CDR3 bases: TGTGCCAGCAGCTCGACAGGGGGGAGTGGCACAGATACGCAGTATTTT. It codes for CASSSTGGSGTDTQYF.

The rearrangement links TRBV9 to TRBJ1-4; D gene ambiguous. Germline V lookup: CDR1 SGDLS, CDR2 YYNGEE. The V end was cut by 0 bases, the J end by 4 bases, with 7 bases between. The CDR3 has 14 amino acids. DNA for the CDR3: TGTGCCAGCAGCGTAGGAGCGGGTAATGAAAAACTGTTTTTT. It specifies CASSVGAGNEKLFF.

This chain connects TRBV7-9 to TRBJ2-7, with 7 bases that match TRBD2. CDR1 is SEHNR, CDR2 FQNEAQ, per germline (reference sequence). CDR3 length: 16 amino acids. V was clipped by 7 bases and J by 6 bases; unmatched bases: 18. In DNA, the CDR3 is TGTGCCAGCACCTCAACCCCCCCGGGGGGAGGAGGCGAGCAGTACTTC. This encodes CASTSTPPGGGGEQYF.

This chain links TRBV6-4 with TRBJ1-2; no firm D call. This CDR3 is built from 12 residues. Germline CDR1 reads MRHNA; CDR2 reads SNTAGT. The ends were cut back, 2 bases at V and 7 bases at J, with 8 bases in the middle. The CDR3 is CASSDGSFGYTF. CDR3 in DNA: TGTGCCAGCAGTGACGGGAGTTTTGGCTACACCTTC.

The V and J genes are TRBV4-1 and TRBJ1-1; 8 bases match TRBD1. Germline V gene sequence: CDR1 MGHRA, CDR2 YSYEKL. The CDR3 length is 17 residues. J was trimmed by 1 base and V by 4 bases; bases with no gene match: 11. The CDR3 reads CASSRQGIRGQNTEAFF. CDR3 coding DNA: TGCGCCAGCAGCCGACAGGGGATTCGAGGGCAGAACACTGAAGCTTTCTTT.

The chain combines TRBV20-1 with TRBJ2-3, with TRBD2 identical over 8 bases. Losses at the gene ends were 3 bases for V and 5 bases for J; bases not matched to a gene: 10. This CDR3 region has 15 residues. The germline V gene encodes CDR1 DFQATT and CDR2 SNEGSKA (reference sequence). The CDR3 sequence is CSASGASGHQDTQYF. CDR3 DNA: TGCAGTGCTAGTGGGGCTAGCGGGCACCAAGATACGCAGTATTTT.

V gene TRBV12-3 or TRBV12-4 combines with J gene TRBJ2-3; D is uncertain. This CDR3 has 13 amino acids. V lost 3 bases, J lost 0 bases, and 4 bases lay in between. The CDR3 spells CASSFPSTDTQYF. CDR3 coding DNA: TGTGCCAGCAGTTTCCCGAGCACAGATACGCAGTATTTT.

The chain uses TRBV10-3 and TRBJ2-3; TRBD2 aligns across 10 bases. The V gene end was trimmed by 5 bases and the J gene end by 2 bases; junction bases not matched to a gene: 4. The CDR3 runs 15 residues. Germline CDR1 is ENHRY and CDR2 is SYGVKD. CDR3 loop: CAISYSGGTTDTQYF. The CDR3 coding sequence is TGTGCCATCAGTTATAGCGGGGGGACCACAGATACGCAGTATTTT.

J is TRBJ2-1 and V is TRBV10-3; 7 positions agree with TRBD2. The germline V gene encodes CDR1 ENHRY and CDR2 SYGVKD. The CDR3 is 12 amino acids. The ends lost 11 bases at V and 7 bases at J; junction bases unmatched: 8. This chain's CDR3 is CASGLVFNEQFF. For the CDR3, the DNA is TGTGCCTCTGGACTAGTTTTTAATGAGCAGTTCTTC.

V and J are TRBV5-1 and TRBJ1-1; D remains ambiguous. Between the trimmed V and J ends, which lost 4 bases and 7 bases, there was a span of 23 bases. Germline V CDR1 and CDR2: SGHRS, YFSETQ. This CDR3 contains 16 residues. The CDR3 DNA reads as TGCGCCAGCAGCACGGAGGGCCAGAATGGGGTAGATGAAGCTTTCTTT. Translated, it gives CASSTEGQNGVDEAFF.

The chain is built from TRBV19 and TRBJ1-1, with TRBD1 matching over 10 bases. Germline V CDR1 and CDR2: LNHDA, SQIVND (reference sequence). The CDR3 contains 14 residues. Trimming cost V 7 bases and J 5 bases; bases outside gene matches: 7. The chain's CDR3 is CASNQGQGRTEAFF. The DNA for the CDR3 is TGTGCCAGTAACCAGGGACAGGGGAGGACTGAAGCTTTCTTT.

The rearrangement links TRBV11-2 to TRBJ2-6; 7 nucleotides align to TRBD1. The V segment lost 5 bases and the J segment 2 bases; nucleotides outside the gene matches: 15. The CDR3 consists of 19 residues. Germline CDR1 SGHAT, CDR2 FQNNGV. CDR3 residues: CASSAPTGQTSPGANVLTF. The CDR3 DNA sequence: TGTGCCAGCAGCGCCCCGACGGGACAGACTTCTCCTGGGGCCAACGTCCTGACTTTC.